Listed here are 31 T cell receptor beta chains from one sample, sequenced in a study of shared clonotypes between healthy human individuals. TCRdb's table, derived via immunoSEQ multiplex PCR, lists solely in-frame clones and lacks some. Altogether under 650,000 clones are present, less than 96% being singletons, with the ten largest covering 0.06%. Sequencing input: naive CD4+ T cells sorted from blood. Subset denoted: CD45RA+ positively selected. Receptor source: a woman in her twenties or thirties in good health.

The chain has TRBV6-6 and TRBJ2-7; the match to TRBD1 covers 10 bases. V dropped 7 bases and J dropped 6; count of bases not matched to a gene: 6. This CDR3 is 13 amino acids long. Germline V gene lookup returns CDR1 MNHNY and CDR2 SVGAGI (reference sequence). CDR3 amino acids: CASKRDRGGEQYF. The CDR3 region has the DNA TGTGCCAGCAAAAGGGACAGGGGCGGCGAGCAGTACTTC.

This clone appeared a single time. DNA for the CDR3: TGTGCCAGCAGAAATCCGGGACAGGGATATCTCGAGCAGTACTTC. Protein product: CASRNPGQGYLEQYF. The V gene is TRBV28, the J gene TRBJ2-7; 9 bases line up with TRBD1. Germline loops: CDR1 MDHEN, CDR2 SYDVKM. CDR3 length: 15 amino acids. Trimming removed 6 bases from V and 6 bases from J; junction bases left unmatched: 12.

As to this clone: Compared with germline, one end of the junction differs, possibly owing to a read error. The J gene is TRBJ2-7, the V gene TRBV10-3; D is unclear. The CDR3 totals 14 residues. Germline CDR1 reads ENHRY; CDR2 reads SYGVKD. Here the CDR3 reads CASSQESLSNEQYF. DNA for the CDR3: TGTGCCAGCAGCCAAGAGAGCCTCTCCAACGAGCAGTACTTC.

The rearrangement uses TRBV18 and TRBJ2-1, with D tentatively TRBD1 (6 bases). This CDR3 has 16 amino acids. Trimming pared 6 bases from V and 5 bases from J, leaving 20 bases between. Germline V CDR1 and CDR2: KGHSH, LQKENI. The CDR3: CASSLYVRQENNEQFF. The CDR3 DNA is TGTGCCAGCTCGCTCTACGTGAGACAGGAAAACAATGAGCAGTTCTTC. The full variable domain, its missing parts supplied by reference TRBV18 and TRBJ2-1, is NAGVMQNPRHLVRRRGQEARLRCSPMKGHSHVYWYRQLPEEGLKFMVYLQKENIIDESGMPKERFSAEFPKEGPSILRIQQVVRGDSAAYFCASSLYVRQENNEQFFGPGTRLTVL.

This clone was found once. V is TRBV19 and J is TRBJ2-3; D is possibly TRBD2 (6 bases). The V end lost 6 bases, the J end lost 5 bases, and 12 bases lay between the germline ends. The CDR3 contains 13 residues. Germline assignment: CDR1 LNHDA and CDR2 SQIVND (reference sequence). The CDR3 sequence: CASRTGEGDTQYF. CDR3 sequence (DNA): TGTGCCAGTAGGACGGGAGAGGGAGATACGCAGTATTTT. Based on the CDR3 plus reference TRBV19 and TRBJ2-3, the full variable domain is DGGITQSPKYLFRKEGQNVTLSCEQNLNHDAMYWYRQDPGQGLRLIYYSQIVNDFQKGDIAEGYSVSREKKESFPLTVTSAQKNPTAFYLCASRTGEGDTQYFGPGTRLTVL.

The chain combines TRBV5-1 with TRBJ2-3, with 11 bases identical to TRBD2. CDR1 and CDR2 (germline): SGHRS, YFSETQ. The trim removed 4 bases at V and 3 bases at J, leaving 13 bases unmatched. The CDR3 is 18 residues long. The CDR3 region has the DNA TGCGCCAGCAGCCCCCAAACACTAACTAGCGGGAGAACAGATACGCAGTATTTT. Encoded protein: CASSPQTLTSGRTDTQYF. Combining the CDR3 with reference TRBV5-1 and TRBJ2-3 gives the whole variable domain KAGVTQTPRYLIKTRGQQVTLSCSPISGHRSVSWYQQTPGQGLQFLFEYFSETQRNKGNFPGRFSGRQFSNSRSEMNVSTLELGDSALYLCASSPQTLTSGRTDTQYFGPGTRLTVL.

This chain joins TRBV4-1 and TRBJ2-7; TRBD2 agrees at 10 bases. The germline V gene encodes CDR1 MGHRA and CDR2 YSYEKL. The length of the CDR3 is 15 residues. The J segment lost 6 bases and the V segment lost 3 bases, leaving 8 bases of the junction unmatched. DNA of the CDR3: TGCGCCAGCAGCCAGCCTAGCGGGAGTGGGGGCGAGCAGTACTTC. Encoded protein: CASSQPSGSGGEQYF.

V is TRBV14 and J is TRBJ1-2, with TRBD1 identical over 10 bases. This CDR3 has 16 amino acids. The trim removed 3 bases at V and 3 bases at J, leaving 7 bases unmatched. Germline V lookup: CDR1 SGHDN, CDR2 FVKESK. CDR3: CASSHPRDRGDYGYTF. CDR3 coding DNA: TGTGCCAGCAGCCACCCCCGGGACAGGGGTGACTATGGCTACACCTTC.

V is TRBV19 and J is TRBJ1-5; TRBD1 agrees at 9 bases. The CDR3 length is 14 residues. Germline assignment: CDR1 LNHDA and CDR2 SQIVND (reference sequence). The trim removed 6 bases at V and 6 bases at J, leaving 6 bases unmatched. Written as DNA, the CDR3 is TGTGCCAGTAGCCAGGACAGGGGAGTTCAGCCCCAGCATTTT. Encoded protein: CASSQDRGVQPQHF. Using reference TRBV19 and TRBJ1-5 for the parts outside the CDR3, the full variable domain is DGGITQSPKYLFRKEGQNVTLSCEQNLNHDAMYWYRQDPGQGLRLIYYSQIVNDFQKGDIAEGYSVSREKKESFPLTVTSAQKNPTAFYLCASSQDRGVQPQHFGDGTRLSIL.

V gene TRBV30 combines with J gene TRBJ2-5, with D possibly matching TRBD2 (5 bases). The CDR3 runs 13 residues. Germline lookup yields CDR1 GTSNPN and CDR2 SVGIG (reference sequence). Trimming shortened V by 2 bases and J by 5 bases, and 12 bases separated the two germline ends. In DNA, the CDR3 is TGTGCCTGGAGTCCCTGGACTGTGGAGACCCAGTACTTC. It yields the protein CAWSPWTVETQYF.

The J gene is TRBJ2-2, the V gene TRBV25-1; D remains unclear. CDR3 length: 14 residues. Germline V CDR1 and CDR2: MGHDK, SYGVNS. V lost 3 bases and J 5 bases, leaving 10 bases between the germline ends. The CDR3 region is CASSDLGRTGELFF. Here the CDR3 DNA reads TGTGCCAGCAGTGATCTAGGTAGAACCGGGGAGCTGTTTTTT.

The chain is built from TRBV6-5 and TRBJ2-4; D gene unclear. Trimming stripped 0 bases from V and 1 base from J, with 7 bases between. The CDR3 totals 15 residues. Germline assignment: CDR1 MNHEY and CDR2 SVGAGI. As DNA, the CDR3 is TGTGCCAGCAGTTACTCTCCCGGGGCCAAAAACATTCAGTACTTC. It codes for CASSYSPGAKNIQYF.

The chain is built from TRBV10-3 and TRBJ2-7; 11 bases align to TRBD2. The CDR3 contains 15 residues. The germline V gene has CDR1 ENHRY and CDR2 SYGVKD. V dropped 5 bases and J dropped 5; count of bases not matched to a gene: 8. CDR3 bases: TGTGCCATCAGTAGCCCACTAGCGGGAGCCAACGAGCAGTACTTC. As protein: CAISSPLAGANEQYF.

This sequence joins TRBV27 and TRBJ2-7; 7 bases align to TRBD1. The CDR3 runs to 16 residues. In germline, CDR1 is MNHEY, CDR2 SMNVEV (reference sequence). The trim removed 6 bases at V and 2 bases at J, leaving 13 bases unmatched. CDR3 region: CASSQITGAVAYEQYF. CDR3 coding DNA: TGTGCCAGCAGCCAAATTACAGGGGCCGTTGCCTACGAGCAGTACTTC.

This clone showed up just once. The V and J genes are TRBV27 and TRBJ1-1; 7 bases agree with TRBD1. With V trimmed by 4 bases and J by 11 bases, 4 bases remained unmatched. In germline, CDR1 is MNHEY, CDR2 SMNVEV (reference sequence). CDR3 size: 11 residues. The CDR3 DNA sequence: TGTGCCAGCAGTTACGGACAGGAGGCTTTCTTT. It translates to CASSYGQEAFF.

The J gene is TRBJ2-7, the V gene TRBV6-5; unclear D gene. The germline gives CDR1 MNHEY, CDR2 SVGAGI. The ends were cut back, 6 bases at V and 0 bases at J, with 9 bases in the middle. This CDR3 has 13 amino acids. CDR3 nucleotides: TGTGCCAGCAGGGGTACAGTCTCCTACGAGCAGTACTTC. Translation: CASRGTVSYEQYF.

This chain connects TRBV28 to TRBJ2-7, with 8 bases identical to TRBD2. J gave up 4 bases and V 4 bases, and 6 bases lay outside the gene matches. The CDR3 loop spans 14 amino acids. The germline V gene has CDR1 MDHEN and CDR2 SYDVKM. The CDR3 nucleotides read TGTGCCAGCAGTTCCGCTAGCGGGCATTACGAGCAGTACTTC. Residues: CASSSASGHYEQYF.

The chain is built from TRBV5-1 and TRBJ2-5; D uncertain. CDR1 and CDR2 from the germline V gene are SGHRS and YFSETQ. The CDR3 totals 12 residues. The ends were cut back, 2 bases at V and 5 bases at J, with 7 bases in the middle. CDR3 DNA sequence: TGCGCCAGCAGCTTTCCGGAGGAGACCCAGTACTTC. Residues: CASSFPEETQYF.

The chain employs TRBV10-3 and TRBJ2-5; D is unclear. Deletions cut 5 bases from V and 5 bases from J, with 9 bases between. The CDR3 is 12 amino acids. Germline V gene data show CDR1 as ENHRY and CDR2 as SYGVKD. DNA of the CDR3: TGTGCCATCAGTAGGGCCGCGGAGACCCAGTACTTC. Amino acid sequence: CAISRAAETQYF.

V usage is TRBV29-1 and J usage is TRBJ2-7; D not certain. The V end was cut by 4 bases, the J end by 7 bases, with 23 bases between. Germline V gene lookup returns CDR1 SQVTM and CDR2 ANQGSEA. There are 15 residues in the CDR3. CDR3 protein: CSVGPTPGLRREQYF. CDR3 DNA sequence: TGCAGCGTTGGACCGACACCGGGCCTAAGGAGAGAGCAGTACTTC.

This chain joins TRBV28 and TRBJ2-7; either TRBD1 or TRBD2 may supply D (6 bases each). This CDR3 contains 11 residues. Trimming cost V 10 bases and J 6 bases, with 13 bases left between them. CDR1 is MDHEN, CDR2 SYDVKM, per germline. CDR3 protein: CATGGRGEQYF. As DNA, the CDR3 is TGTGCCACCGGGGGCAGGGGCGAGCAGTACTTC.

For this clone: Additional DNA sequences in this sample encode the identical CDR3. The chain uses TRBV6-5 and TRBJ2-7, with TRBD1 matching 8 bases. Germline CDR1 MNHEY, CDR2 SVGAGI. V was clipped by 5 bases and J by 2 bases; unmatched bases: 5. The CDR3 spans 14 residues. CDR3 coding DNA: TGTGCCAGCAGTCCTGGACAGGGTACCTACGAGCAGTACTTC. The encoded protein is CASSPGQGTYEQYF.

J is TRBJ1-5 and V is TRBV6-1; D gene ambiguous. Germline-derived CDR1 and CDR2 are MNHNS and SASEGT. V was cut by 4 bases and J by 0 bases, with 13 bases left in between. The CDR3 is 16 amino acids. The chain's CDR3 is CASSVRMLHSNQPQHF. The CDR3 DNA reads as TGTGCCAGCAGTGTCAGGATGCTCCATAGCAATCAGCCCCAGCATTTT.

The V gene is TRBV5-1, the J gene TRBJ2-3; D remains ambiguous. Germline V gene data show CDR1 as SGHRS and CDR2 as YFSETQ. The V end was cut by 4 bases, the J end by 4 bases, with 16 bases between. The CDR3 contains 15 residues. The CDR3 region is CASSQTQIGPDTQYF. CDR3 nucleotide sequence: TGCGCCAGCAGCCAAACACAAATCGGCCCAGATACGCAGTATTTT. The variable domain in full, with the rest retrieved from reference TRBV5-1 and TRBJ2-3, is KAGVTQTPRYLIKTRGQQVTLSCSPISGHRSVSWYQQTPGQGLQFLFEYFSETQRNKGNFPGRFSGRQFSNSRSEMNVSTLELGDSALYLCASSQTQIGPDTQYFGPGTRLTVL.

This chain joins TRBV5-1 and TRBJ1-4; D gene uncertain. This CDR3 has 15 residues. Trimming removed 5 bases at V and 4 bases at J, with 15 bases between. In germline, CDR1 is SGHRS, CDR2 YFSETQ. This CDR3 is CASRPRAGDNEKLFF. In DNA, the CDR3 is TGCGCCAGCAGACCCCGGGCCGGTGATAATGAAAAACTGTTTTTT.

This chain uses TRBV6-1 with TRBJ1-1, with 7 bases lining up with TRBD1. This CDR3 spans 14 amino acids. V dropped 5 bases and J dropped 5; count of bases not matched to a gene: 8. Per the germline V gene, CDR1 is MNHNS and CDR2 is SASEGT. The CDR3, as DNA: TGTGCCAGCAGTCCGCCCCAGACAGGGACTGAAGCTTTCTTT. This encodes CASSPPQTGTEAFF.

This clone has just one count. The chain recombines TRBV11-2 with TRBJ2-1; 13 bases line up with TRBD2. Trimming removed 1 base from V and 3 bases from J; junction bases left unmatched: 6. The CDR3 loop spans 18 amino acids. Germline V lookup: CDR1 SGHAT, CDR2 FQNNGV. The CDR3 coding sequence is TGTGCCAGCAGCTTAGGACTAGCGGGAGGAGGGCTCTACAATGAGCAGTTCTTC. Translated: CASSLGLAGGGLYNEQFF.

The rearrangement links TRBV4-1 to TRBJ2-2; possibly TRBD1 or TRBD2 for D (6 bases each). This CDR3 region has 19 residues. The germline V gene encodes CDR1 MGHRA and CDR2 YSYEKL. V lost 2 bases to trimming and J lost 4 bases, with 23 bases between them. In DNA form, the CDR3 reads TGCGCCAGCAGCCAACCGCCCGGAAAACAGGGAGGTGGCACCGGGGAGCTGTTTTTT. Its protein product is CASSQPPGKQGGGTGELFF.

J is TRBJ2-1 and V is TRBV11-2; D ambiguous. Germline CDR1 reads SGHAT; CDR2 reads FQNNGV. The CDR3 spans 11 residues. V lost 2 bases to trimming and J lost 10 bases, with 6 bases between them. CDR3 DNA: TGTGCCAGCAGCTTATACGTGGAGCAGTTCTTC. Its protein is CASSLYVEQFF.

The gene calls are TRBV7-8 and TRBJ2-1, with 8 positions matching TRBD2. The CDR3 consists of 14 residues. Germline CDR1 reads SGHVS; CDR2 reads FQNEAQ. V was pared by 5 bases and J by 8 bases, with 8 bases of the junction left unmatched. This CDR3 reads CASSPNLAGYEQFF. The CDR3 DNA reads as TGTGCCAGCAGCCCAAATTTAGCGGGGTATGAGCAGTTCTTC.

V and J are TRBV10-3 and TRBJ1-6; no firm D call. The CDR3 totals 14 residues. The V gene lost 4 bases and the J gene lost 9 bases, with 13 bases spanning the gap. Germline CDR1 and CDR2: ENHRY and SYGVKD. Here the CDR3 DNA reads TGTGCCATCAGTGTGCGAGAATCGGGTTCACCCCTCCACTTT. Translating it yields CAISVRESGSPLHF.